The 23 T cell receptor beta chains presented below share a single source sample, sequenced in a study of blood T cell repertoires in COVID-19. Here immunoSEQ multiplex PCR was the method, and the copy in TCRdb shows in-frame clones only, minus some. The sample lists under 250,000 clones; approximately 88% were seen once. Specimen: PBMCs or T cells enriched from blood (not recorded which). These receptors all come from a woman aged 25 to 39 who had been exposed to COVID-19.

The CDR3 nucleotides read TGTGCCAGCAGTGAAACCCGGACAGGCCGCTTCCCACCCGAGCAGTACTTC. This encodes CASSETRTGRFPPEQYF. The chain is built from TRBV6-1 and TRBJ2-7; TRBD1 aligns across 7 bases. CDR1 is MNHNS and CDR2 is SASEGT in the germline V gene. V shed 2 bases, J shed 6 bases, and the junction held 16 bases outside the gene matches. The CDR3 is 17 amino acids.

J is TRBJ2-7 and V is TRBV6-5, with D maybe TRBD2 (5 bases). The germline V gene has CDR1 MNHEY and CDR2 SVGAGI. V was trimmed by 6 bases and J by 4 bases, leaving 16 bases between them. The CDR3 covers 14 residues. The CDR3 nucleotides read TGTGCCAGCAGAACAACCGGACTGATTTACGAGCAGTACTTC. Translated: CASRTTGLIYEQYF.

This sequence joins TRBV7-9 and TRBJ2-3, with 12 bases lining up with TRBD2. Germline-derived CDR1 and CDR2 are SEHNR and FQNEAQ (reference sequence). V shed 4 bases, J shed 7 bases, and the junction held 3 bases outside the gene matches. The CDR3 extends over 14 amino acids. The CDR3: CASSWTSGTNTQYF. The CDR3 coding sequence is TGTGCCAGCAGCTGGACTAGCGGGACGAATACGCAGTATTTT.

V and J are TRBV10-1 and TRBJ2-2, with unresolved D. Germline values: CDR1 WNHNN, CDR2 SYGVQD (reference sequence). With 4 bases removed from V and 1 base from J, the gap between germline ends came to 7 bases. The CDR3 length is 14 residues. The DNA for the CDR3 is TGCGCCAGCAGTGTCAAGCGGAACACCGGGGAGCTGTTTTTT. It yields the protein CASSVKRNTGELFF.

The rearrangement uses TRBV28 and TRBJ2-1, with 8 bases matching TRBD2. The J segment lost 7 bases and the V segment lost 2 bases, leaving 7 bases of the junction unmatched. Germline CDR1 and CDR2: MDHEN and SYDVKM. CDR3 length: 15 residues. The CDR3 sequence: CASSLEAGVLNEQFF. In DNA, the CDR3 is TGTGCCAGCAGTTTAGAAGCGGGAGTATTGAATGAGCAGTTCTTC.

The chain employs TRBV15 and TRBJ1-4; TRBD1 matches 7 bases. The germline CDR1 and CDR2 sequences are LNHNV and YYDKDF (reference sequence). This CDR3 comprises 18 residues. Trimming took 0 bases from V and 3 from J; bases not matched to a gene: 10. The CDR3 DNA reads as TGTGCCACCAGCAGAGATCTGGACAGGATATCGCCTAATGAAAAACTGTTTTTT. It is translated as CATSRDLDRISPNEKLFF.

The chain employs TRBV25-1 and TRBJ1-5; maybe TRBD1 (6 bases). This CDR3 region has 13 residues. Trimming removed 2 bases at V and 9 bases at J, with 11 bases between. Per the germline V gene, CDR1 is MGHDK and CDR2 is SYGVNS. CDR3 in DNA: TGTGCCAGCAGTGAAGGACAGCCAGGGCCCCAGCATTTT. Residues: CASSEGQPGPQHF.

In nucleotides, the CDR3 is TGTGCCAGCTCACCACTTAGCGGAGTCGGGATGAACACTGAAGCTTTCTTT. Its translation: CASSPLSGVGMNTEAFF. The J gene is TRBJ1-1, the V gene TRBV18; no definite D call. Germline CDR1 is KGHSH and CDR2 is LQKENI. This CDR3 has 17 amino acids. With 1 base removed from V and 0 bases from J, the gap between germline ends came to 15 bases.

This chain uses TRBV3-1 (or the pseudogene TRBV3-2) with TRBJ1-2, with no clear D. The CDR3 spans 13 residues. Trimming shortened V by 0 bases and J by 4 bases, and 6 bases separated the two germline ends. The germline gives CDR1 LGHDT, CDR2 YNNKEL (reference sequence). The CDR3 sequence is CASSQEISYGYTF. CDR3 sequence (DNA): TGTGCCAGCAGCCAAGAGATCAGCTATGGCTACACCTTC.

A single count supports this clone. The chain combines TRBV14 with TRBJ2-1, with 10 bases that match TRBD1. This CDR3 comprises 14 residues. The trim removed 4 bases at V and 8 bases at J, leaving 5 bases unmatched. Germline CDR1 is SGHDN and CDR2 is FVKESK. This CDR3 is CASSRRDRGDEQFF. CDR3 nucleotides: TGTGCCAGCAGCCGGCGGGACAGGGGCGATGAGCAGTTCTTC.

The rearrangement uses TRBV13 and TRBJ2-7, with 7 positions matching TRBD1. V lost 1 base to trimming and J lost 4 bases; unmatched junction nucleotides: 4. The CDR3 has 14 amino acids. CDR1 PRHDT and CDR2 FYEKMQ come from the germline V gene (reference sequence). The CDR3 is CASSLEGGRYEQYF. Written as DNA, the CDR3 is TGTGCCAGCAGCTTAGAAGGGGGCAGGTACGAGCAGTACTTC.

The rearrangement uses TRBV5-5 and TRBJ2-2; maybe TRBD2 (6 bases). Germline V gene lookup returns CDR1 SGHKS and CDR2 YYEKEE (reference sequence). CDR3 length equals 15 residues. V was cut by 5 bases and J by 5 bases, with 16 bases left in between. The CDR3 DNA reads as TGTGCCAGCAGAATGACCGGGAGTCGAACCGGGGAGCTGTTTTTT. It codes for CASRMTGSRTGELFF.

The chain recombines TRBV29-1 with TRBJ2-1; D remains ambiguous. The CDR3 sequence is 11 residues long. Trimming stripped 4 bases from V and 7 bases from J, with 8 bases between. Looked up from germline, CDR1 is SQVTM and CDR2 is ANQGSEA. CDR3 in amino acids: CSVAALNEQFF. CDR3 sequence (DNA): TGCAGCGTTGCTGCGCTTAATGAGCAGTTCTTC.

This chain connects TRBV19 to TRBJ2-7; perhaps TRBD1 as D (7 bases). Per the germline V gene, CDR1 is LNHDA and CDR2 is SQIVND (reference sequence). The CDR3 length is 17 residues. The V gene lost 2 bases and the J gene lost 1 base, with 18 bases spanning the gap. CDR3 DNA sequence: TGTGCCAGTAGTATAACCCAGGGGGGTCGGAATTCCTACGAGCAGTACTTC. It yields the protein CASSITQGGRNSYEQYF.

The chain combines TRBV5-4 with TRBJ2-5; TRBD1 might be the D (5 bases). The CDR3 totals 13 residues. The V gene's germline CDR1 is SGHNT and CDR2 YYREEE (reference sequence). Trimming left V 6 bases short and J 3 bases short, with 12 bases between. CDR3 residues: CASTQGSEETQYF. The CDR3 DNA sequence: TGTGCCAGCACTCAGGGCAGCGAAGAGACCCAGTACTTC.

The CDR3: CASSPGGVPPETQYF. The CDR3 DNA sequence: TGTGCCAGCAGCCCGGGGGGGGTTCCCCCAGAGACCCAGTACTTC. The V call is TRBV28, the J call TRBJ2-5; 8 nucleotides line up with TRBD2. Germline V gene data show CDR1 as MDHEN and CDR2 as SYDVKM. Losses at the gene ends were 6 bases for V and 4 bases for J; bases not matched to a gene: 10. This CDR3 is 15 amino acids long. Full variable domain (remainder filled in from reference TRBV28 and TRBJ2-5): DVKVTQSSRYLVKRTGEKVFLECVQDMDHENMFWYRQDPGLGLRLIYFSYDVKMKEKGDIPEGYSVSREKKERFSLILESASTNQTSMYLCASSPGGVPPETQYFGPGTRLLVL.

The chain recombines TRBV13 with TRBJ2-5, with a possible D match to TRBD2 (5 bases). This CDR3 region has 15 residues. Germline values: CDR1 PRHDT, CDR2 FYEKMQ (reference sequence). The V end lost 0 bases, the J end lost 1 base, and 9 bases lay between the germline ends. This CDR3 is CASSLGRGSQETQYF. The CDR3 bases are TGTGCCAGCAGCTTAGGTCGGGGATCCCAAGAGACCCAGTACTTC. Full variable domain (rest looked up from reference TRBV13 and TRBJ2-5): AAGVIQSPRHLIKEKRETATLKCYPIPRHDTVYWYQQGPGQDPQFLISFYEKMQSDKGSIPDRFSAQQFSDYHSELNMSSLELGDSALYFCASSLGRGSQETQYFGPGTRLLVL.

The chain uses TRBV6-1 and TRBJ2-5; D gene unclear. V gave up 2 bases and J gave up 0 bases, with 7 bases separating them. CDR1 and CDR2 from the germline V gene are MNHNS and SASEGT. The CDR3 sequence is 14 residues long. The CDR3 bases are TGTGCCAGCAGTGAATTGCGGTACCAAGAGACCCAGTACTTC. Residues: CASSELRYQETQYF.

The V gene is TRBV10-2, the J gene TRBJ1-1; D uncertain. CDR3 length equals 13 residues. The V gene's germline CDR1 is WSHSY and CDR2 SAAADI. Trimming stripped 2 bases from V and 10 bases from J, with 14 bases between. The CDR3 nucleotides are TGCGCCAGCAGTGAGGGCAGACATTTGGGAGCTTTCTTT. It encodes CASSEGRHLGAFF.

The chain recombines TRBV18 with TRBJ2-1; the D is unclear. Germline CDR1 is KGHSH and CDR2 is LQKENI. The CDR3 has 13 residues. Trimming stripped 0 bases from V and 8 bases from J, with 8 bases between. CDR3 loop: CASSPPPVDEQFF. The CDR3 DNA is TGTGCCAGCTCACCACCGCCGGTTGATGAGCAGTTCTTC. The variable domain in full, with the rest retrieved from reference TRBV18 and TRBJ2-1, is NAGVMQNPRHLVRRRGQEARLRCSPMKGHSHVYWYRQLPEEGLKFMVYLQKENIIDESGMPKERFSAEFPKEGPSILRIQQVVRGDSAAYFCASSPPPVDEQFFGPGTRLTVL.

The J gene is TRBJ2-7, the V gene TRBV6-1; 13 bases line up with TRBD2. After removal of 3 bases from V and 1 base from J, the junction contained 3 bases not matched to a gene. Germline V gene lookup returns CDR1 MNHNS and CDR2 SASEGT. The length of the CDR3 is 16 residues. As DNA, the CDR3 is TGTGCCAGCAGTGAGGGGGGACTAGCGGGGTCCTACGAGCAGTACTTC. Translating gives CASSEGGLAGSYEQYF.

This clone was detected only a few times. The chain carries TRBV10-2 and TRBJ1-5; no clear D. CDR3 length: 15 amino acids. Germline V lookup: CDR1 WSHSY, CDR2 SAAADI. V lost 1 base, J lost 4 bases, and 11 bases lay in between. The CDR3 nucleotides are TGCGCCAGCAGTGAGTACCTAACGTGGAATCAGCCCCAGCATTTT. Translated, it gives CASSEYLTWNQPQHF.

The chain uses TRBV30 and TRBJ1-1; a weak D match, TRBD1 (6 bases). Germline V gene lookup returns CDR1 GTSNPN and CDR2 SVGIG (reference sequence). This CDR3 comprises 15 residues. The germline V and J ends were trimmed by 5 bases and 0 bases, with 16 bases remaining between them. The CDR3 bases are TGTGCCTGGGTTCAACCGGACAGAATGAACACTGAAGCTTTCTTT. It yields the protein CAWVQPDRMNTEAFF.